Sequencing of this T cell receptor (beta chain) was carried out in a study of OX40 agonist ivuxolimab in advanced cancers. For the study at large: Patients were treated with ivuxolimab, an agonistic anti-OX40 (CD134) antibody. Enrollees could have had prior anti-PD-1, anti-PD-L1 or anti-CTLA-4 therapy, which over 35% had received.

Sequencing used immunoSEQ multiplex PCR; TCRdb keeps in-frame clones, though not all of them. This sample has approximately 29,000 clones, with about 80% found just once. CDR3 length: 12 amino acids. The V gene lost 7 bases and the J gene lost 0 bases, with 4 bases spanning the gap. CDR1 is SGDLS, CDR2 YYNGEE, per germline. Sequenced material: CD4+ or CD8+ T cells sorted from blood, taken in a trial of the OX40 agonist ivuxolimab. The J gene is TRBJ2-2, the V gene TRBV9, with D hard to call. This TCR was sampled from an adult with an advanced solid tumor such as melanoma, head and neck, liver or kidney cancer. CDR3 loop: CASETNTGELFF. In DNA form, the CDR3 reads TGTGCCAGCGAAACGAACACCGGGGAGCTGTTTTTT.